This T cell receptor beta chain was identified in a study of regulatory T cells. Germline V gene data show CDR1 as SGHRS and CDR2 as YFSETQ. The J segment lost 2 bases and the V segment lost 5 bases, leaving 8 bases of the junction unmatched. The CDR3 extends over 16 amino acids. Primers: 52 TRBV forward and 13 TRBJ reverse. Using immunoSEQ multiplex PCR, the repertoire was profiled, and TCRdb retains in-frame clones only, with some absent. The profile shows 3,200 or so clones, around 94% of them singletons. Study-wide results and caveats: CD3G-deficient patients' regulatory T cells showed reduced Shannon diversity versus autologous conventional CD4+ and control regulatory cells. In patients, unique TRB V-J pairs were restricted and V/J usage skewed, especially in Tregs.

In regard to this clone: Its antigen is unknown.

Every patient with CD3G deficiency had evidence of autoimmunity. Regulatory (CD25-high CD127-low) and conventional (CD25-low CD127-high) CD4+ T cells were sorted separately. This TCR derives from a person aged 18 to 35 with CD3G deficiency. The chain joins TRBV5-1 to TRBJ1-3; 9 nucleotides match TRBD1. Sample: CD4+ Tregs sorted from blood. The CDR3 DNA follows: TGCGCCAGCAGTCCGGGACAGGGAACGACTGGAAACACCATATATTTT. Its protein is CASSPGQGTTGNTIYF.